A single sample gave rise to the 8 T cell receptor beta chains below, sequenced in a study of T cell responses to AZD1222 COVID-19 vaccine. Clones were sequenced by immunoSEQ multiplex PCR, and TCRdb holds only the in-frame ones, with some missing. This table holds approximately 150,000 clones, around 94% found once. This specimen was peripheral blood, taken after recovery from COVID-19. The origin of the receptors is an adult who had recovered from COVID-19.

The chain couples TRBV19 to TRBJ2-7; TRBD2 agrees at 9 bases. Trimming removed 5 bases from V and 1 base from J; junction bases left unmatched: 3. Germline values: CDR1 LNHDA, CDR2 SQIVND (reference sequence). The CDR3 extends over 14 amino acids. CDR3 in amino acids: CASSSLAGSYEQYF. CDR3 bases: TGTGCCAGTAGTTCCCTAGCGGGGTCCTACGAGCAGTACTTC. The full variable domain, its missing parts supplied by reference TRBV19 and TRBJ2-7, is DGGITQSPKYLFRKEGQNVTLSCEQNLNHDAMYWYRQDPGQGLRLIYYSQIVNDFQKGDIAEGYSVSREKKESFPLTVTSAQKNPTAFYLCASSSLAGSYEQYFGPGTRLTVT.

The chain combines TRBV27 with TRBJ2-5, with 9 nucleotides matching TRBD1. J gave up 5 bases and V 5 bases, and 6 bases lay outside the gene matches. Germline V gene data show CDR1 as MNHEY and CDR2 as SMNVEV (reference sequence). The CDR3 is 14 amino acids. CDR3 protein: CASSPYRGRETQYF. In nucleotides, the CDR3 is TGTGCCAGCAGTCCGTACAGGGGGCGGGAGACCCAGTACTTC.

This chain links TRBV19 with TRBJ1-5; 7 bases align to TRBD1. In germline, CDR1 is LNHDA, CDR2 SQIVND (reference sequence). With 8 bases clipped from V and 3 bases from J, the junction kept 7 bases outside the gene matches. The CDR3 totals 14 residues. The CDR3, as DNA: TGTGCCAGTTCAGGAGGGGGCGACAATCAGCCCCAGCATTTT. Its protein is CASSGGGDNQPQHF.

Only a few counts were recorded for this clone. This chain joins TRBV5-1 and TRBJ1-5; no definite D call. The ends were cut back, 0 bases at V and 0 bases at J, with 7 bases in the middle. Per the germline V gene, CDR1 is SGHRS and CDR2 is YFSETQ. This CDR3 has 15 residues. The CDR3, as DNA: TGCGCCAGCAGCTTGGCCGGGTCTAGCAATCAGCCCCAGCATTTT. This gives the protein CASSLAGSSNQPQHF.

V and J are TRBV5-1 and TRBJ1-1; D is possibly TRBD1 (6 bases). The CDR3 is 16 residues long. Germline loops: CDR1 SGHRS, CDR2 YFSETQ. Between the trimmed V and J ends, which lost 0 bases and 10 bases, there was a span of 22 bases. CDR3: CASSLGYGRGAEVAFF. The DNA for the CDR3 is TGCGCCAGCAGCTTGGGTTACGGCAGGGGAGCGGAGGTAGCTTTCTTT.

The chain couples TRBV5-6 to TRBJ1-1; no reliable D call. The CDR3 runs 11 residues. V was clipped by 4 bases and J by 6 bases, with 7 bases between them. Germline values: CDR1 SGHDT, CDR2 YYEEEE. CDR3 nucleotides: TGTGCCAGCAGCGTAGGCTCTGAAGCTTTCTTT. Translating it yields CASSVGSEAFF.

V usage is TRBV19 and J usage is TRBJ1-1; D not resolved. Deletions cut 1 base from V and 2 bases from J, with 5 bases between. CDR3 length: 13 amino acids. Germline V CDR1 and CDR2: LNHDA, SQIVND (reference sequence). CDR3 loop: CASSIGFNTEAFF. Here the CDR3 DNA reads TGTGCCAGTAGTATAGGATTTAACACTGAAGCTTTCTTT.

The gene calls are TRBV6-5 and TRBJ2-7; D is uncertain. The CDR3 has 14 amino acids. Germline CDR1 MNHEY, CDR2 SVGAGI. V lost 7 bases to trimming and J lost 0 bases, with 13 bases between them. The CDR3 spells CASMARGNSYEQYF. Here the CDR3 DNA reads TGTGCCAGCATGGCGAGAGGAAACTCCTACGAGCAGTACTTC.